The 2 T cell receptor beta chains reported below all come from one sample, sequenced in a study of cytomegalovirus exposure and HLA in healthy donors. PCR employed 60 Vbeta and 13 Jbeta primers. TCRdb's table, derived via immunoSEQ multiplex PCR, lists solely in-frame clones and lacks some. The profile shows roughly 100,000 clones, about 81% of them singletons. Sequenced material: PBMCs. Receptors originate from a man aged 18 to 29 in good health and CMV-seropositive.

J is TRBJ2-1 and V is TRBV18; 9 positions agree with TRBD1. From germline, CDR1 is KGHSH and CDR2 LQKENI. V was pared by 3 bases and J by 9 bases, with 12 bases of the junction left unmatched. The CDR3 sequence is 16 residues long. The CDR3 coding sequence is TGTGCCAGCTCACCCAGGACAGGGGCTACAGCTAGTGAGCAGTTCTTC. It encodes CASSPRTGATASEQFF.

There are a few counts of this clone. The rearrangement links TRBV7-8 to TRBJ2-5; 8 nucleotides align to TRBD1. Per the germline V gene, CDR1 is SGHVS and CDR2 is FQNEAQ. The length of the CDR3 is 16 residues. V trimming: 5 bases; J trimming: 4 bases; junction bases outside the gene matches: 12. CDR3 region: CASSHRRTGFGETQYF. CDR3 DNA sequence: TGTGCCAGCAGCCACCGTCGGACAGGGTTTGGAGAGACCCAGTACTTC.